This T cell receptor beta chain was sequenced in a study of T cell changes during pregnancy in multiple sclerosis. Germline V gene data show CDR1 as SGHAT and CDR2 as FQNNGV. This CDR3 spans 16 amino acids. J lost 5 bases, V lost 4 bases, and 8 bases had no gene match. The protocol was immunoSEQ multiplex PCR, while the TCRdb copy is restricted to in-frame clones and leaves out a portion. The sample consists of some 52,000 clones, approximately 92% of them appearing once. Material: CD4+ T cells from peripheral blood mononuclear cells, obtained in the third trimester of pregnancy. This chain connects TRBV11-2 to TRBJ2-1; 10 positions match TRBD2. The receptor was derived from a female donor with multiple sclerosis, enrolled in a pregnancy study. The CDR3, as DNA: TGTGCCAGCAGCTGGAAGCGGGAGGGTTTAAACAATGAGCAGTTCTTC. Residues: CASSWKREGLNNEQFF.